The 29 T cell receptor beta chains below were found in one sample sequenced in a study of shared clonotypes between healthy human individuals. Clones were sequenced by immunoSEQ multiplex PCR, and TCRdb holds only the in-frame ones, with some missing. Among 2 million to 2.5 million clones, just over 90% were seen once, and the ten largest hold 0.39%. The sample taken for sequencing was naive CD4+ T cells from PBMCs. Subset reported: CD45RA+ positively selected. Source of these receptors: a man aged 18 to 30 in good health. Some clones in this sample may be carry-over from other donors' samples.

The chain combines TRBV5-1 with TRBJ2-4, with D possibly TRBD1 on 7 matching bases. Germline-derived CDR1 and CDR2 are SGHRS and YFSETQ. The V gene lost 4 bases and the J gene lost 8 bases, with 19 bases spanning the gap. The CDR3 contains 15 residues. The CDR3 is CASSQGVAGGDIQYF. The DNA for the CDR3 is TGCGCCAGCAGCCAGGGGGTGGCTGGCGGGGACATTCAGTACTTC.

The rearrangement joins TRBV18 to TRBJ2-1, with D uncertain. This CDR3 is 15 amino acids long. The germline gives CDR1 KGHSH, CDR2 LQKENI. V was clipped by 1 base and J by 0 bases, with 7 bases between them. CDR3 sequence (DNA): TGTGCCAGCTCACCACAGAGTAGCTCCTACAATGAGCAGTTCTTC. Its protein product is CASSPQSSSYNEQFF. Complete variable domain (other parts from reference TRBV18 and TRBJ2-1): NAGVMQNPRHLVRRRGQEARLRCSPMKGHSHVYWYRQLPEEGLKFMVYLQKENIIDESGMPKERFSAEFPKEGPSILRIQQVVRGDSAAYFCASSPQSSSYNEQFFGPGTRLTVL.

The rearrangement links TRBV28 to TRBJ2-1, with D hard to call. Germline V lookup: CDR1 MDHEN, CDR2 SYDVKM. The CDR3 has 14 amino acids. V shed 7 bases and J shed 0 bases, with 10 bases lying between them. CDR3 sequence (DNA): TGTGCCAGCATTGAACCGACCTCCTACAATGAGCAGTTCTTC. It is translated as CASIEPTSYNEQFF.

The chain uses TRBV11-3 and TRBJ2-1; D remains unclear. Per the germline V gene, CDR1 is SGHNT and CDR2 is YENEEA. CDR3 length: 15 residues. Trimming stripped 1 base from V and 5 bases from J, with 12 bases between. DNA for the CDR3: TGTGCCAGCAGCTTAGCACCTGGGGTGAACAATGAGCAGTTCTTC. As protein: CASSLAPGVNNEQFF. The entire variable domain, with the rest obtained from reference TRBV11-3 and TRBJ2-1, is as follows: EAGVVQSPRYKIIEKKQPVAFWCNPISGHNTLYWYLQNLGQGPELLIRYENEEAVDDSQLPKDRFSAERLKGVDSTLKIQPAELGDSAVYLCASSLAPGVNNEQFFGPGTRLTVL.

CDR3 nucleotides: TGCGCCAGCAGCTCACGGGCCTCGCTGTACCAAGAGACCCAGTACTTC. As protein: CASSSRASLYQETQYF. The chain links TRBV5-1 to TRBJ2-5; D is unresolved. The CDR3 has 16 amino acids. V was shortened by 3 bases and J by 0 bases, with 15 bases between the two germline ends. Germline CDR1 and CDR2: SGHRS and YFSETQ.

The rearrangement uses TRBV19 and TRBJ1-4; a weak D match, TRBD1 (6 bases). V lost 10 bases, J lost 7 bases, and 19 bases lay in between. Germline V gene data show CDR1 as LNHDA and CDR2 as SQIVND (reference sequence). CDR3 length: 14 residues. CDR3 sequence (DNA): TGTGCCACTCGCACTTCAGGGGTGGGTGAAAAACTGTTTTTT. This sequence encodes CATRTSGVGEKLFF.

V usage is TRBV11-2 and J usage is TRBJ1-1; D gene unclear. The germline V and J ends were trimmed by 0 bases and 1 base, with 6 bases remaining between them. CDR3 length equals 14 residues. Germline V gene data show CDR1 as SGHAT and CDR2 as FQNNGV. The CDR3 is CASSLDHPNTEAFF. The CDR3 DNA reads TGTGCCAGCAGCTTAGATCATCCGAACACTGAAGCTTTCTTT.

CDR3 bases: TGTGCCAGCAGTTTCTCGAGGGGTGGATGGGAGACCCAGTACTTC. Residues: CASSFSRGGWETQYF. The chain combines TRBV27 with TRBJ2-5; D could derive from TRBD1 or TRBD2 (5 bases each). Trimming stripped 3 bases from V and 5 bases from J, with 16 bases between. In germline, CDR1 is MNHEY, CDR2 SMNVEV (reference sequence). The CDR3 length is 15 residues.

The CDR3 loop is CASSLTQGRDTEAFF. CDR3 nucleotides: TGTGCCAGCTCACTAACACAGGGCAGGGACACTGAAGCTTTCTTT. The chain recombines TRBV18 with TRBJ1-1; TRBD1 is a possible D gene (6 bases). The length of the CDR3 is 15 residues. Germline V CDR1 and CDR2: KGHSH, LQKENI. V was cut by 4 bases and J by 3 bases, with 15 bases left in between.

The chain is built from TRBV29-1 and TRBJ2-1; D may be TRBD2 (6 bases). CDR1 is SQVTM, CDR2 ANQGSEA, per germline. V was trimmed by 7 bases and J by 6 bases, leaving 22 bases between them. The CDR3 is 15 residues long. In DNA, the CDR3 is TGCAGCGCCCAGAGATCCGGGACTCCACTCAATGAGCAGTTCTTC. This gives the protein CSAQRSGTPLNEQFF.

This clone appeared a few times. The chain couples TRBV29-1 to TRBJ1-2, with D maybe TRBD1 (5 bases). Per germline, CDR1 SQVTM and CDR2 ANQGSEA. The CDR3 sequence is 15 residues long. Trimming cost V 4 bases and J 2 bases, with 17 bases left between them. This CDR3 is CSVGAQDGVNYGYTF. The CDR3 nucleotides are TGCAGCGTTGGAGCACAGGACGGGGTAAACTATGGCTACACCTTC. Combining the CDR3 with reference TRBV29-1 and TRBJ1-2 gives the whole variable domain SAVISQKPSRDICQRGTSLTIQCQVDSQVTMMFWYRQQPGQSLTLIATANQGSEATYESGFVIDKFPISRPNLTFSTLTVSNMSPEDSSIYLCSVGAQDGVNYGYTFGSGTRLTVV.

V usage is TRBV19 and J usage is TRBJ2-7; unclear D gene. This CDR3 contains 13 residues. Germline CDR1 LNHDA, CDR2 SQIVND (reference sequence). V lost 4 bases and J 3 bases, leaving 10 bases between the germline ends. DNA for the CDR3: TGTGCCAGTAGTAAAAACCCCGGCTACGAGCAGTACTTC. As protein: CASSKNPGYEQYF. Together with reference TRBV19 and TRBJ2-7, the CDR3 gives the full variable domain: DGGITQSPKYLFRKEGQNVTLSCEQNLNHDAMYWYRQDPGQGLRLIYYSQIVNDFQKGDIAEGYSVSREKKESFPLTVTSAQKNPTAFYLCASSKNPGYEQYFGPGTRLTVT.

This chain uses TRBV9 with TRBJ2-2; 8 nucleotides agree with TRBD2. The CDR3 has 14 residues. Germline V gene data show CDR1 as SGDLS and CDR2 as YYNGEE. Unmatched junction bases numbered 4, after V lost 3 bases and J lost 6 bases. The CDR3 bases are TGTGCCAGCAGCGCGACTAGCGACGCCGGGGAGCTGTTTTTT. Translation: CASSATSDAGELFF.

The V and J genes are TRBV19 and TRBJ2-7, with a possible D match to TRBD2 (5 bases). Trimming removed 0 bases from V and 6 bases from J, with 15 bases in between. The CDR3 is 15 amino acids. The germline CDR1 and CDR2 sequences are LNHDA and SQIVND (reference sequence). The CDR3 sequence: CASSIDLRDMREQYF. In DNA form, the CDR3 reads TGTGCCAGTAGTATAGATCTACGGGATATGCGCGAGCAGTACTTC. Full variable domain (outside the CDR3, taken from reference TRBV19 and TRBJ2-7): DGGITQSPKYLFRKEGQNVTLSCEQNLNHDAMYWYRQDPGQGLRLIYYSQIVNDFQKGDIAEGYSVSREKKESFPLTVTSAQKNPTAFYLCASSIDLRDMREQYFGPGTRLTVT.

CDR3 bases: TGCGCCAGCAGATCGGATGGGGAATGGGAAAAACTGTTTTTT. Amino acid sequence: CASRSDGEWEKLFF. V is TRBV5-1 and J is TRBJ1-4; D is unresolved. The germline CDR1 and CDR2 sequences are SGHRS and YFSETQ. V dropped 5 bases and J dropped 8 bases, with 16 bases sitting between them. CDR3 length equals 14 residues.

This clone was detected a few times. The V call is TRBV4-1, the J call TRBJ2-7, with 8 nucleotides matching TRBD2. Germline CDR1 and CDR2: MGHRA and YSYEKL. V lost 0 bases, J lost 1 base, and 8 bases stayed unmatched. CDR3 length equals 17 residues. DNA for the CDR3: TGCGCCAGCAGCCAAGAGACGGGCGCGGGAGGATCCTACGAGCAGTACTTC. It translates to CASSQETGAGGSYEQYF.

The J gene is TRBJ2-1, the V gene TRBV5-1; D is possibly TRBD2 (6 bases). V was shortened by 4 bases and J by 1 base, with 21 bases between the two germline ends. From germline, CDR1 is SGHRS and CDR2 YFSETQ. The CDR3 has 18 residues. The CDR3 reads CASSPGDSRSRSYNEQFF. The CDR3 DNA is TGCGCCAGCAGCCCGGGGGACTCCCGATCTCGATCCTACAATGAGCAGTTCTTC.

V gene TRBV2 combines with J gene TRBJ1-1; D gene ambiguous. V was cut by 5 bases and J by 0 bases, with 10 bases left in between. The V gene's germline CDR1 is SNHLY and CDR2 FYNNEI. This CDR3 is built from 14 residues. The CDR3 bases are TGTGCCAGCAGTTCACCGGGGATGAACACTGAAGCTTTCTTT. Translating gives CASSSPGMNTEAFF.

V gene TRBV28 combines with J gene TRBJ1-1, with TRBD1 matching 7 bases. CDR1 MDHEN and CDR2 SYDVKM come from the germline V gene. V trimming: 5 bases; J trimming: 6 bases; junction bases outside the gene matches: 6. This CDR3 comprises 13 residues. The CDR3 DNA follows: TGTGCCAGCAGTGAGGGGACAGCATCTGAAGCTTTCTTT. This encodes CASSEGTASEAFF. Combining the CDR3 with reference TRBV28 and TRBJ1-1 gives the whole variable domain DVKVTQSSRYLVKRTGEKVFLECVQDMDHENMFWYRQDPGLGLRLIYFSYDVKMKEKGDIPEGYSVSREKKERFSLILESASTNQTSMYLCASSEGTASEAFFGQGTRLTVV.

The rearrangement links TRBV19 to TRBJ1-5; D is possibly TRBD1 (5 bases). The CDR3 is made up of 16 amino acids. V was shortened by 3 bases and J by 2 bases, with 14 bases between the two germline ends. The germline V gene has CDR1 LNHDA and CDR2 SQIVND (reference sequence). The CDR3 spells CASSIDGRVRNQPQHF. In DNA, the CDR3 is TGTGCCAGTAGTATCGACGGCAGGGTCCGCAATCAGCCCCAGCATTTT.

This sequence joins TRBV28 and TRBJ2-5, with 8 bases identical to TRBD2. V was clipped by 3 bases and J by 3 bases; unmatched bases: 6. The germline CDR1 and CDR2 sequences are MDHEN and SYDVKM. The CDR3 extends over 15 amino acids. This CDR3 reads CASSFLTGREETQYF. In nucleotides, the CDR3 is TGTGCCAGCAGTTTCTTGACCGGGAGGGAAGAGACCCAGTACTTC.

The chain carries TRBV4-1 and TRBJ1-2; weak D call: TRBD1 (5 bases). The V gene lost 0 bases and the J gene lost 9 bases, with 20 bases spanning the gap. The CDR3 runs 16 residues. Germline CDR1 and CDR2: MGHRA and YSYEKL. The CDR3 reads CASSQDSFAPTGRYTF. CDR3 sequence (DNA): TGCGCCAGCAGCCAAGATAGTTTCGCTCCAACGGGGCGCTACACCTTC.

Concerning this clone: Other DNA sequences within the sample encode an identical CDR3. The chain recombines TRBV5-1 with TRBJ2-1; weak D call: TRBD2 (6 bases). This CDR3 comprises 13 residues. V was trimmed by 4 bases and J by 4 bases, leaving 9 bases between them. Germline loops: CDR1 SGHRS, CDR2 YFSETQ. The CDR3 loop reads CASSLGLYNEQFF. The CDR3 DNA is TGCGCCAGCAGCCTCGGACTATACAATGAGCAGTTCTTC.

This clone has a single count. The chain recombines TRBV27 with TRBJ2-7; TRBD1 matches at 9 bases. Germline V gene data show CDR1 as MNHEY and CDR2 as SMNVEV (reference sequence). Unmatched junction bases numbered 5, after V lost 2 bases and J lost 0 bases. CDR3 length: 16 residues. The CDR3 coding sequence is TGTGCCAGCAGTTTACGGGGACAGGGTCGCTCCTACGAGCAGTACTTC. Residues: CASSLRGQGRSYEQYF.

This chain uses TRBV29-1 with TRBJ2-1; perhaps TRBD2 as D (5 bases). The CDR3 has 12 amino acids. Trimming stripped 0 bases from V and 9 bases from J, with 9 bases between. Germline V gene sequence: CDR1 SQVTM, CDR2 ANQGSEA. The CDR3 reads CSVEEGGSEQFF. The CDR3 DNA follows: TGCAGCGTTGAAGAGGGTGGGAGTGAGCAGTTCTTC.

V usage is TRBV10-3 and J usage is TRBJ2-1, with 8 positions matching TRBD2. The CDR3 is 14 amino acids. After removal of 3 bases from V and 9 bases from J, the junction contained 7 bases not matched to a gene. From germline, CDR1 is ENHRY and CDR2 SYGVKD. In DNA form, the CDR3 reads TGTGCCATCAGTGAAGTTGGGACTAGTGGTGAGCAGTTCTTC. As protein: CAISEVGTSGEQFF.

The rearrangement uses TRBV6-5 and TRBJ2-7; TRBD2 matches 11 bases. The CDR3 spans 13 residues. V shed 7 bases and J 6 bases; nucleotides not matched to a gene: 5. Germline assignment: CDR1 MNHEY and CDR2 SVGAGI. DNA of the CDR3: TGTGCCAGCACCCAGGGGACTAGCGGCGAGCAGTACTTC. Translating it yields CASTQGTSGEQYF.

J is TRBJ2-3 and V is TRBV18; TRBD1 might be the D (5 bases). The CDR3 contains 16 residues. Germline values: CDR1 KGHSH, CDR2 LQKENI. Trimming stripped 4 bases from V and 3 bases from J, with 17 bases between. The CDR3 bases are TGTGCCAGCTCACTCCAGGGTCTACGCAGGACAGATACGCAGTATTTT. Translated, it gives CASSLQGLRRTDTQYF.

The chain couples TRBV4-3 to TRBJ1-1; D ambiguous. The CDR3 length is 13 residues. V was trimmed by 3 bases and J by 4 bases, leaving 9 bases between them. The germline CDR1 and CDR2 sequences are LGHNA and YSLEER. CDR3 in amino acids: CASSQGWGTEAFF. As DNA, the CDR3 is TGCGCCAGCAGCCAGGGTTGGGGCACTGAAGCTTTCTTT.